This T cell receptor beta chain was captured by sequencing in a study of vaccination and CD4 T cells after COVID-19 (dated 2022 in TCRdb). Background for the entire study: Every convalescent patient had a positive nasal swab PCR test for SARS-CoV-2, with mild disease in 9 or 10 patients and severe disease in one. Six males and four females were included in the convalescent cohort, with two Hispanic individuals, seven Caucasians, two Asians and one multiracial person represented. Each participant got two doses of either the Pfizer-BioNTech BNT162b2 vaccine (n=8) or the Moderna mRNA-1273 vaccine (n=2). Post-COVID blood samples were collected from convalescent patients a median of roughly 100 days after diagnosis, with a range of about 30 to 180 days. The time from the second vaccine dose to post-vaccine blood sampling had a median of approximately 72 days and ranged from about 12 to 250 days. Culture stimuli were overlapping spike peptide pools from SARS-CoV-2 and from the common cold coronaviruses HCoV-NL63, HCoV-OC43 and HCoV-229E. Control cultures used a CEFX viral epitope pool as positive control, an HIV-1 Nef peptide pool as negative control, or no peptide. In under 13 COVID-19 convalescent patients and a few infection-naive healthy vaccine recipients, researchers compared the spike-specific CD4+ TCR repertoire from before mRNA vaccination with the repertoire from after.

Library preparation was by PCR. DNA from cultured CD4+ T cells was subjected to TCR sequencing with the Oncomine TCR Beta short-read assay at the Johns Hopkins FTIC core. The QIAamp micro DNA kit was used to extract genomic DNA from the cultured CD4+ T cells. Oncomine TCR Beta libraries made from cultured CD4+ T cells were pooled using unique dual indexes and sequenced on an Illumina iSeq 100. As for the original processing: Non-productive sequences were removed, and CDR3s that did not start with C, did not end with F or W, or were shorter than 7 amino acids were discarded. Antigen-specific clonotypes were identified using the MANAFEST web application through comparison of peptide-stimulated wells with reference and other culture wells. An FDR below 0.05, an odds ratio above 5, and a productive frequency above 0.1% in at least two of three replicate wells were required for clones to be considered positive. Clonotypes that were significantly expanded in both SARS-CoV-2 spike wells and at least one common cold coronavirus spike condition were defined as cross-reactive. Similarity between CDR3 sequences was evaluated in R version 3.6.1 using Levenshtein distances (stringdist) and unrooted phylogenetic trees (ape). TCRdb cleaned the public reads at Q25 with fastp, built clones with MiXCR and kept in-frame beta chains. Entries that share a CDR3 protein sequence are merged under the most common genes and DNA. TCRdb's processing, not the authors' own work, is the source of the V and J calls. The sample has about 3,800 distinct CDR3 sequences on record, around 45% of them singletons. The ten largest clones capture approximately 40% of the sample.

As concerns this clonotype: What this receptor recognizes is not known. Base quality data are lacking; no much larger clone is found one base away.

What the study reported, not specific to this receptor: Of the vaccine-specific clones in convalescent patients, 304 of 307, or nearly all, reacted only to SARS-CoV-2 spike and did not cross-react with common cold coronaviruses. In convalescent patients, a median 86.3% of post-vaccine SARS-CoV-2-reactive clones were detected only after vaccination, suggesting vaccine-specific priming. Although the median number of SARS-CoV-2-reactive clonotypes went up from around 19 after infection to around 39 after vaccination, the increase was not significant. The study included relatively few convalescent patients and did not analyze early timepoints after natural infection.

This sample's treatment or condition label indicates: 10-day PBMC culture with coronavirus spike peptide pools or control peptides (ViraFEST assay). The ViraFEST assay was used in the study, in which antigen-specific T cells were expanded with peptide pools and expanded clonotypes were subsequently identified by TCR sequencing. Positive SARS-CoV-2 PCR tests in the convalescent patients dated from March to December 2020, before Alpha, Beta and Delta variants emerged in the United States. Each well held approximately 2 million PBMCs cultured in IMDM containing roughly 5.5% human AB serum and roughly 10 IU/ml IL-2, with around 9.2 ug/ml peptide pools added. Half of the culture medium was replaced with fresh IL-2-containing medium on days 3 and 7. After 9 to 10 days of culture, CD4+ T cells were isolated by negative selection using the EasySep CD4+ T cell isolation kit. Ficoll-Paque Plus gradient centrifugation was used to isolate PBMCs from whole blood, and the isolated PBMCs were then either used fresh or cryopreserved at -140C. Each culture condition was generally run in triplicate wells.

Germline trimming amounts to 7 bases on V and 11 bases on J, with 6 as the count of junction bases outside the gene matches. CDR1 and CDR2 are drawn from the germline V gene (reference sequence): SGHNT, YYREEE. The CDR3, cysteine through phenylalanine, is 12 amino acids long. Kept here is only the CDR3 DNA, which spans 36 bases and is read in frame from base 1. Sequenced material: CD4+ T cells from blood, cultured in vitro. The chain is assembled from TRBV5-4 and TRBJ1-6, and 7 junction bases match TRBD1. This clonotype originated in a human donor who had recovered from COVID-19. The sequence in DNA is TGTGCCAGCGGGGACAGCAGAGCACCCCTCCACTTT. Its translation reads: CASGDSRAPLHF.